The 23 T cell receptor beta chains listed next were all sequenced from one sample in a study of post-analysis software for immune sequencing data. The study's findings and limits: TRBV segments more frequent in patients than in controls numbered roughly 5 and included TRBV5-6, TRBV5-1 and TRBV20-1.

cDNA libraries of TCR beta carried unique molecular identifiers. Using its own MiXCR run on the PCR reads, TCRdb lists one record per CDR3 protein. This sample yields around 260,000 distinct CDR3 sequences, of which 35% to 40% are seen a single time; around 4.8% belongs to the top ten. Their antigens are not known. Sequencing was carried out using blood. The receptor set was obtained from a girl aged 5 to 17 with multiple sclerosis.

The rearrangement joins TRBV7-9 to TRBJ2-6; tentatively, D is TRBD2 (6 bases). The germline gives CDR1 SEHNR, CDR2 FQNEAQ (reference sequence). The V and J ends lost 11 bases and 0 bases respectively, with 23 bases between them. The CDR3 runs 18 residues. CDR3 region: CALPQEGLGTSGANVLTF. The CDR3 nucleotides read TGTGCCCTACCGCAGGAGGGGTTGGGCACCTCTGGGGCCAACGTCCTGACTTTC.

The sample holds many counts of this clonotype. The chain is built from TRBV18 and TRBJ1-1; TRBD1 matches at 7 bases. Germline loops: CDR1 KGHSH, CDR2 LQKENI. The V segment lost 4 bases and the J segment 5 bases; nucleotides outside the gene matches: 4. The CDR3 extends over 13 amino acids. For the CDR3, the DNA is TGTGCCAGCTCACTGGACAGGTCAACTGAAGCTTTCTTT. Protein: CASSLDRSTEAFF.

This clonotype was picked up many times. The gene calls are TRBV5-1 and TRBJ2-5, with D unresolved. Germline V gene data show CDR1 as SGHRS and CDR2 as YFSETQ. The CDR3 extends over 13 amino acids. V lost 6 bases to trimming and J lost 2 bases, with 11 bases between them. The DNA of the CDR3 is TGCGCCAGCACCCTGGCAGGTCAAGAGACCCAGTACTTC. Its protein is CASTLAGQETQYF. Full variable domain (missing parts from reference TRBV5-1 and TRBJ2-5): KAGVTQTPRYLIKTRGQQVTLSCSPISGHRSVSWYQQTPGQGLQFLFEYFSETQRNKGNFPGRFSGRQFSNSRSEMNVSTLELGDSALYLCASTLAGQETQYFGPGTRLLVL.

Concerning this clonotype: Since a much larger clone is just one base distant, this may be a read error. The gene calls are TRBV27 and TRBJ2-7; D is possibly TRBD1 or TRBD2 (6 bases each). This CDR3 spans 15 amino acids. The V and J ends lost 5 bases and 6 bases respectively, with 20 bases between them. Germline CDR1 reads MNHEY; CDR2 reads SMNVEV (reference sequence). The CDR3: CASSPLGGGYCEQYF. CDR3 DNA: TGTGCCAGCAGTCCTCTGGGGGGCGGATACTGCGAGCAGTACTTC.

This clonotype was seen ten or more times. The genes are TRBV20-1 and TRBJ2-1; 11 positions agree with TRBD2. Germline CDR1 and CDR2: DFQATT and SNEGSKA (reference sequence). J gave up 8 bases and V 0 bases, and 9 bases lay outside the gene matches. The CDR3 has 16 amino acids. The CDR3 loop reads CSARDLAGGTPHEQFF. The DNA of the CDR3 is TGCAGTGCTAGAGACCTAGCGGGAGGAACCCCACATGAGCAGTTCTTC.

The rearrangement links TRBV5-6 to TRBJ1-5; possibly TRBD1 for D (5 bases). The CDR3 is made up of 15 amino acids. CDR1 SGHDT and CDR2 YYEEEE come from the germline V gene. V was trimmed by 0 bases and J by 5 bases, leaving 12 bases between them. The CDR3 DNA is TGTGCCAGCAGCTTGGCCCTGGGGGTGGATCAGCCCCAGCATTTT. The encoded protein is CASSLALGVDQPQHF.

Many counts were recorded for this clonotype. This sequence joins TRBV20-1 and TRBJ2-5; 8 bases fit TRBD2. Germline V gene data show CDR1 as DFQATT and CDR2 as SNEGSKA (reference sequence). The CDR3 is 15 amino acids. The trim removed 6 bases at V and 5 bases at J, leaving 14 bases unmatched. CDR3 nucleotides: TGCAGTGCCACCCGACTAACGGGGGGGTGGGAGACCCAGTACTTC. It encodes CSATRLTGGWETQYF.

About this clonotype itself: A much larger clone differs by one base, so this may be a read error. This chain joins TRBV4-2 and TRBJ2-3; TRBD2 agrees at 7 bases. This CDR3 is 18 amino acids long. J was trimmed by 2 bases and V by 0 bases; bases with no gene match: 11. The V gene's germline CDR1 is LGHNA and CDR2 YNFKEQ. CDR3 protein: CASSQDPALAEDTDTQYF. The CDR3 DNA sequence: TGTGCCAGCAGCCAAGATCCCGCTCTAGCGGAAGACACAGATACGCAGTATTTT.

In the case of this clonotype: A much larger clonotype is one base distant, so this may be a read error. Likely a read error: the CDR3 ends without its conserved phenylalanine or tryptophan. The chain couples TRBV15 to TRBJ2-4; the D call may be TRBD1 or TRBD2 (6 bases each). The J call is doubtful: the DNA matches TRBJ2-7 better. The length of the CDR3 is 13 residues. Germline V gives CDR1 LNHNV, CDR2 YYDKDF (reference sequence). CDR3 in amino acids: CATSRSKGGEQYL. As DNA, the CDR3 is TGTGCCACCAGCAGATCAAAGGGGGGCGAGCAGTACTTG.

This clonotype was seen repeatedly, ten times or more. The chain joins TRBV24-1 to TRBJ1-2; D ambiguous. V lost 4 bases to trimming and J lost 4 bases, with 9 bases between them. CDR1 is KGHDR, CDR2 SFDVKD, per germline. This CDR3 comprises 13 residues. The DNA of the CDR3 is TGTGCCACCAGTGAGGCCTCCAGCTATGGCTACACCTTC. The encoded protein is CATSEASSYGYTF.

This chain uses TRBV29-1 with TRBJ2-1, with no clear D. This CDR3 contains 10 residues. V was pared by 4 bases and J by 13 bases, with 11 bases between. The germline gives CDR1 SQVTM, CDR2 ANQGSEA. The CDR3 DNA is TGCAGCGTTGGCGGTGGATCCCAGTTCTTC. It specifies CSVGGGSQFF.

This rearrangement joins TRBV5-1 to TRBJ1-1; a weak D match, TRBD1 (6 bases). The V gene's germline CDR1 is SGHRS and CDR2 YFSETQ. V was pared by 5 bases and J by 3 bases, with 14 bases between. This CDR3 contains 14 residues. The CDR3 loop is CASRRQVEDTEAFF. CDR3 DNA sequence: TGCGCCAGCAGACGACAGGTGGAGGACACTGAAGCTTTCTTT.

This clonotype was detected only a few times. The rearrangement joins TRBV29-1 to TRBJ1-2; D is undetermined. CDR1 is SQVTM, CDR2 ANQGSEA, per germline. V was cut by 4 bases and J by 2 bases, with 11 bases left in between. The CDR3 has 13 residues. The chain's CDR3 is CSVVSETNYGYTF. CDR3 in DNA: TGCAGCGTTGTGAGCGAGACCAACTATGGCTACACCTTC.

This clonotype was counted a few times. The chain uses TRBV7-2 and TRBJ2-1; no firm D call. Trimming left V 4 bases short and J 6 bases short, with 10 bases between. Germline V lookup: CDR1 SGHTA, CDR2 FQGNSA. The CDR3 is made up of 13 amino acids. CDR3 nucleotides: TGTGCCAGCAGCTGGGTTCTAGGCAATGAGCAGTTCTTC. Translating gives CASSWVLGNEQFF.

The table lists this clonotype with a few counts. The chain is built from TRBV29-1 and TRBJ2-7, with TRBD1 as a possible D gene (5 bases). Deletions cut 0 bases from V and 5 bases from J, with 14 bases between. The CDR3 is made up of 14 amino acids. Germline CDR1 and CDR2: SQVTM and ANQGSEA. The CDR3 loop reads CSVEDGQGIHEQYF. In nucleotides, the CDR3 is TGCAGCGTTGAAGATGGCCAGGGAATTCACGAGCAGTACTTC.

The genes are TRBV9 and TRBJ2-2; TRBD2 aligns across 13 bases. Per the germline V gene, CDR1 is SGDLS and CDR2 is YYNGEE. There are 16 residues in the CDR3. Trimming removed 5 bases from V and 7 bases from J; junction bases left unmatched: 8. The CDR3 loop is CASSSRTSGSIGELFF. The DNA of the CDR3 is TGTGCCAGCAGTTCCCGGACTAGCGGGAGTATCGGGGAGCTGTTTTTT.

Notes on this clonotype: One base away lies a much larger clone, so this may be a sequencing read error. The chain carries TRBV2 and TRBJ2-7; 11 positions match TRBD2. The CDR3 length is 14 residues. From germline, CDR1 is SNHLY and CDR2 FYNNEI. The trim removed 6 bases at V and 8 bases at J, leaving 9 bases unmatched. The CDR3 sequence is CASSLAGGAGKQYF. As DNA, the CDR3 is TGTGCCAGCAGCCTAGCGGGGGGTGCCGGAAAGCAGTACTTC.

In this sample, this clonotype turned up a few times. The rearrangement joins TRBV29-1 to TRBJ2-3, with D uncertain. The CDR3 covers 10 residues. V lost 3 bases and J 6 bases, leaving 4 bases between the germline ends. Germline V gives CDR1 SQVTM, CDR2 ANQGSEA. CDR3 residues: CSVDSDTQYF. CDR3 nucleotide sequence: TGCAGCGTTGATTCCGATACGCAGTATTTT.

Ten or more counts support this clonotype. This chain joins TRBV24-1 and TRBJ2-5, with D possibly TRBD2 on 6 matching bases. V was clipped by 4 bases and J by 5 bases, with 19 bases between them. CDR3 size: 16 residues. From germline, CDR1 is KGHDR and CDR2 SFDVKD. CDR3: CATSDRGGGVEETQYF. CDR3 in DNA: TGTGCCACCAGTGACCGAGGTGGCGGGGTAGAGGAGACCCAGTACTTC.

The J gene is TRBJ1-1, the V gene TRBV20-1; a possible D gene is TRBD1 (6 bases). V gave up 2 bases and J gave up 1 base, with 11 bases separating them. Germline V lookup: CDR1 DFQATT, CDR2 SNEGSKA (reference sequence). The CDR3 has 14 residues. The CDR3 spells CSARPGTKNTEAFF. Written as DNA, the CDR3 is TGCAGTGCTAGACCGGGGACAAAGAACACTGAAGCTTTCTTT.

For this clonotype: It may be a read error: a sequence one base away is much more abundant. This chain links TRBV5-6 with TRBJ1-5; 7 nucleotides agree with TRBD1. This CDR3 is built from 16 residues. Germline V gene lookup returns CDR1 SGHDT and CDR2 YYEEEE. The CDR3 loop is CASSFRQGGSNQSQHF. The CDR3 nucleotides are TGTGCCAGCAGCTTCCGACAGGGAGGAAGCAATCAGTCCCAGCATTTT.

On this clonotype: Germline and junction disagree at one end, which may indicate a read error. The chain uses TRBV7-8 and TRBJ2-3; 7 nucleotides align to TRBD2. CDR1 is SGHVS and CDR2 is FQNEAQ in the germline V gene. This CDR3 comprises 19 residues. The CDR3 DNA follows: TGTGCCAGCAGCTTAGACCTTGGCGGGAGATTTCCTAGCACAGATAGGCAGTATTTT. It specifies CASSLDLGGRFPSTDRQYF.

In its sample, this clonotype was seen a few times. The genes are TRBV6-2 or TRBV6-3 and TRBJ2-2, with D perhaps matching TRBD1 (5 bases). Germline loops: CDR1 MNHEY, CDR2 SVGEGT. CDR3 length equals 15 residues. V was clipped by 6 bases and J by 0 bases, with 11 bases between them. The DNA for the CDR3 is TGTGCCAGCAGGAAGGACAATGCGAACACCGGGGAGCTGTTTTTT. Translated: CASRKDNANTGELFF.